Listed below are T cell receptor beta chains from one sample, sequenced in a study of T cell repertoires in cytomegalovirus infection. Their antigens remain unidentified. TCRdb reprocessed the reads via MiXCR and lists one record per CDR3 protein. The sample holds some 70,000 distinct CDR3 sequences, 20% to 25% seen once. The sample taken for sequencing was PBMCs, sequenced either directly or after in vitro stimulation (not recorded which). The receptor source for this set is a human donor in good health (CMV status not recorded). Some clones in this sample may be carry-over from other donors' samples. CDR3s include the opening cysteine and the closing phenylalanine or tryptophan. Fields, in order: D gene, V gene, clone size, J gene, CDR3 protein, CDR3 DNA. A D gene is named only where the DNA matches it firmly. Clone size, where shown, is once, few, many, or a class for clones that have expanded.

TRBD1	TRBV7-2	many	TRBJ1-5	CASSPRTGHQPQHF	TGTGCCAGCAGCCCTCGGACAGGCCATCAGCCCCAGCATTTT
-	TRBV19	few	TRBJ2-1	CASSIAQNNEQFF	TGTGCCAGTAGTATAGCCCAGAACAATGAGCAGTTCTTC
TRBD1	TRBV20-1	many	TRBJ2-1	CSASPLDRGRGNEQFF	TGCAGTGCTAGCCCCTTGGACAGGGGGCGCGGTAATGAGCAGTTCTTC
TRBD1	TRBV19	few	TRBJ1-4	CASRRTGMAEKLFF	TGTGCCAGTAGACGGACAGGGATGGCGGAAAAACTGTTTTTT
TRBD2	TRBV10-3	few	TRBJ2-7	CAISEREAAYEQYF	TGTGCCATCAGTGAGCGGGAGGCTGCCTACGAGCAGTACTTC
TRBD2	TRBV5-4	few	TRBJ2-1	CASSPPGLAGAGPYNEQFF	TGTGCCAGCTCCCCTCCGGGACTAGCGGGAGCAGGACCCTACAATGAGCAGTTCTTC
-	TRBV19	-	TRBJ1-5	CASSMLADSGDSNQPQHF	TGTGCCAGTAGTATGCTGGCGGACAGCGGAGATAGCAATCAGCCCCAGCATTTT
-	TRBV28	-	TRBJ2-7	CASSLGNYEQYF	TGTGCCAGCAGTTTGGGCAACTACGAGCAGTACTTC
-	TRBV3-1	few	TRBJ1-2	CASSRDYNYGYTF	TGTGCCAGCAGCCGGGATTACAACTATGGCTACACCTTC
TRBD2	TRBV5-4	-	TRBJ2-1	CASSAPRGGPLYNEQFF	TGTGCCAGCAGCGCCCCCCGGGGGGGTCCCCTATACAATGAGCAGTTCTTC
TRBD1	TRBV6-2/TRBV6-3	-	TRBJ2-1	CASSPGTGGFNEQFF	TGTGCCAGCAGTCCCGGGACAGGGGGATTCAATGAGCAGTTCTTC
-	TRBV20-1	-	TRBJ2-5	CSARDRLGLETQYF	TGCAGTGCTAGAGATCGGTTGGGGTTGGAGACCCAGTACTTC
-	TRBV19	-	TRBJ1-2	CASRTAYMGYTF	TGTGCCAGTAGGACAGCCTATATGGGCTACACCTTC
-	TRBV4-2	few	TRBJ2-7	CASSLQFDAPYEQYF	TGTGCCAGCAGCCTGCAATTTGACGCCCCCTACGAGCAGTACTTC
-	TRBV18	-	TRBJ2-5	CASSPIQETQYF	TGTGCCAGCTCACCGATCCAAGAGACCCAGTACTTC
TRBD2	TRBV7-2	many	TRBJ2-1	CASSLAVGLAAYNEQFF	TGTGCCAGCAGCTTAGCCGTGGGACTAGCGGCCTACAATGAGCAGTTCTTC
-	TRBV28	-	TRBJ2-3	CASSLRSGARSYADTQYF	TGTGCCAGCAGTTTACGGTCCGGGGCCCGTTCTTATGCAGATACGCAGTATTTT
TRBD1	TRBV7-7	many	TRBJ2-1	CASSSGGQPGNEQFF	TGTGCTAGCAGCTCTGGGGGACAGCCCGGAAATGAGCAGTTCTTC
-	TRBV7-2	many	TRBJ1-1	CASSLDSGAEAFF	TGTGCCAGCAGCTTAGACAGCGGAGCTGAAGCTTTCTTT
-	TRBV6-1	-	TRBJ1-2	CASRDRRGKGEGYTF	TGTGCCAGCAGGGATCGCAGGGGTAAAGGAGAAGGCTACACCTTC
-	TRBV7-9	-	TRBJ1-1	CASSLVLGRTEAFF	TGTGCCAGCAGCTTAGTGCTGGGGAGGACTGAAGCTTTCTTT
-	TRBV7-2	many	TRBJ2-3	CASSLQASSGTQYF	TGTGCCAGCAGCCTCCAGGCTAGCAGCGGTACGCAGTATTTT
-	TRBV4-1	-	TRBJ1-4	CASSQGLATNEKLFF	TGCGCCAGCAGCCAAGGCTTGGCAACTAATGAAAAACTGTTTTTT